What follows are 24 T cell receptor beta chains derived from one specimen sequenced in a study of T cells in Graves' hyperthyroidism and ophthalmopathy (dated by TCRdb to between 2018 and 2020). The library was obtained by multiplex PCR. Sequencing instrument: Illumina HiSeq 2000. TCR beta CDR3 regions were amplified from RNA transcripts. The TCR CDR3 was subjected to a first round of RT-PCR using the HTBI primer set and the Qiagen OneStep RT-PCR kit. The public sequencing data were trimmed at Q25 with fastp and processed into clonotypes with MiXCR by TCRdb, which kept only in-frame beta chains. Rows with a matching CDR3 protein are joined into one entry that keeps the most common DNA and genes. For this sample the table gives hundreds of thousands of distinct CDR3 sequences, of which around 39% were detected only once. The ten largest clones take up 8% to 9% of the sample. Sequencing input: blood. The receptors here all came from a man between 18 and 29 years old with Graves' hyperthyroidism.

This chain uses TRBV5-1 with TRBJ2-7; possible D gene TRBD2, 5 bases. Between the trimmed V and J ends, which lost 0 bases and 4 bases, there was a span of 17 bases. Germline V gene lookup returns CDR1 SGHRS and CDR2 YFSETQ. There are 16 residues in the CDR3. The chain's CDR3 is CASSLVGLPLDYEQYF. In DNA form, the CDR3 reads TGCGCCAGCAGCTTGGTTGGACTTCCTTTGGATTACGAGCAGTACTTC.

The chain recombines TRBV7-9 with TRBJ2-7; 9 bases match TRBD1. CDR3 length: 15 amino acids. V was clipped by 5 bases and J by 5 bases; unmatched bases: 10. Germline V CDR1 and CDR2: SEHNR, FQNEAQ (reference sequence). The CDR3 loop is CASSQRTGVRNEQYF. The CDR3 DNA is TGTGCCAGCAGCCAGAGGACAGGGGTAAGAAACGAGCAGTACTTC.

In this sample, this clonotype turned up a few times. The V gene is TRBV2, the J gene TRBJ2-3; D might be TRBD1 (5 bases). CDR1 SNHLY and CDR2 FYNNEI come from the germline V gene. This CDR3 has 12 residues. The germline V and J ends were trimmed by 7 bases and 2 bases, with 7 bases remaining between them. CDR3 in DNA: TGTGCCAGCACGGACAACACAGATACGCAGTATTTT. Protein product: CASTDNTDTQYF.

This clonotype was seen repeatedly, ten times or more. This chain joins TRBV2 and TRBJ2-7; D remains ambiguous. The CDR3 covers 13 residues. V lost 3 bases and J lost 5, with 11 bases in between. Germline-derived CDR1 and CDR2 are SNHLY and FYNNEI. In DNA, the CDR3 is TGTGCCAGCAGTGACTGGGGAATCGACGAGCAGTACTTC. It specifies CASSDWGIDEQYF.

The chain uses TRBV20-1 and TRBJ2-3; a weak D match, TRBD2 (7 bases). Germline CDR1 reads DFQATT; CDR2 reads SNEGSKA (reference sequence). Trimming shortened V by 8 bases and J by 5 bases, and 20 bases separated the two germline ends. The CDR3 extends over 14 amino acids. The CDR3 loop is CSTKGGSEVDTQYF. The DNA of the CDR3 is TGCAGTACTAAGGGGGGGAGTGAGGTAGATACGCAGTATTTT.

The CDR3 bases are TGTGCCAGCCGCCGGACTAGCGGGCGCTCCTACGAGCAGTACTTC. This gives the protein CASRRTSGRSYEQYF. The rearrangement uses TRBV10-3 and TRBJ2-7; 11 nucleotides line up with TRBD2. The J segment lost 0 bases and the V segment lost 10 bases, leaving 8 bases of the junction unmatched. This CDR3 has 15 amino acids. CDR1 and CDR2 (germline): ENHRY, SYGVKD.

This clonotype was observed once. The CDR3 protein is CASTPDGYFYGYTF. CDR3 DNA sequence: TGTGCCAGCACCCCCGACGGATACTTCTATGGCTACACCTTC. The genes are TRBV7-9 and TRBJ1-2; D unresolved. Trimming left V 7 bases short and J 4 bases short, with 16 bases between. The CDR3 loop spans 14 amino acids. Germline CDR1 is SEHNR and CDR2 is FQNEAQ (reference sequence).

CDR3 amino acids: CAITSGSFSGNTIYF. In DNA, the CDR3 is TGTGCCATCACCTCGGGGAGTTTCTCTGGAAACACCATATATTTT. This chain links TRBV10-3 with TRBJ1-3; D is unresolved. The CDR3 is 15 amino acids. V lost 7 bases and J lost 0, with 13 bases in between. Per the germline V gene, CDR1 is ENHRY and CDR2 is SYGVKD.

The gene calls are TRBV12-3 or TRBV12-4 and TRBJ2-7, with D perhaps being TRBD1 or TRBD2 (5 bases each). The CDR3 sequence is 13 residues long. Between the trimmed V and J ends, which lost 8 bases and 7 bases, there was a span of 18 bases. The CDR3 spells CASSPGTTAEQYF. The CDR3 DNA follows: TGTGCCAGCTCACCAGGGACCACAGCGGAGCAGTACTTC.

This chain uses TRBV7-8 with TRBJ1-2, with TRBD1 identical over 7 bases. The CDR3 contains 15 residues. V was clipped by 2 bases and J by 9 bases; unmatched bases: 12. The V gene's germline CDR1 is SGHVS and CDR2 FQNEAQ. CDR3 in amino acids: CASSLRWAGGDSYTF. The CDR3 DNA sequence: TGTGCCAGCAGCTTAAGGTGGGCAGGGGGAGATAGCTACACCTTC.

This clonotype was seen many times. The junction shows a germline mismatch at one end, possibly a read error. The chain joins TRBV9 to TRBJ2-5, with 9 bases that match TRBD1. From germline, CDR1 is SGDLS and CDR2 YYNGEE. The CDR3 length is 13 residues. The CDR3 DNA reads as TGTGCTAGCAGCGTTGACAGGGGGGAGACCCAGTACTTC. Its protein product is CASSVDRGETQYF.

This clonotype appeared many times. The chain combines TRBV7-8 with TRBJ1-1; D unclear. The CDR3 sequence is 13 residues long. CDR1 and CDR2 from the germline V gene are SGHVS and FQNEAQ. V was pared by 4 bases and J by 3 bases, with 9 bases between. This CDR3 is CASSSDVDTEAFF. For the CDR3, the DNA is TGTGCCAGCAGCTCGGACGTTGACACTGAAGCTTTCTTT. The variable domain in full, completed from reference TRBV7-8 and TRBJ1-1, reads GAGVSQSPRYKVAKRGQDVALRCDPISGHVSLFWYQQALGQGPEFLTYFQNEAQLDKSGLPSDRFFAERPEGSVSTLKIQRTQQEDSAVYLCASSSDVDTEAFFGQGTRLTVV.

This clonotype was picked up a small number of times. This chain links TRBV5-6 with TRBJ1-2; perhaps TRBD1 as D (6 bases). V gave up 0 bases and J gave up 14 bases, with 14 bases separating them. The CDR3 covers 12 residues. CDR1 is SGHDT, CDR2 YYEEEE, per germline. Written as DNA, the CDR3 is TGTGCCAGCAGCTTGGATCAGGGGCCGCCAACCTTC. This sequence encodes CASSLDQGPPTF.

This clonotype was counted many times. CDR3 DNA sequence: TGCAGCGTTGAGTTCACTGAAGCTTTCTTT. The encoded protein is CSVEFTEAFF. This chain joins TRBV29-1 and TRBJ1-1, with D uncertain. This CDR3 is built from 10 residues. Germline CDR1 reads SQVTM; CDR2 reads ANQGSEA. Trimming pared 3 bases from V and 4 bases from J, leaving 3 bases between.

In its sample, this clonotype was seen a few times. The chain recombines TRBV9 with TRBJ1-1; tentative D call: TRBD1 (5 bases). CDR3 length equals 13 residues. V was shortened by 0 bases and J by 8 bases, with 11 bases between the two germline ends. The germline CDR1 and CDR2 sequences are SGDLS and YYNGEE. The CDR3 DNA reads TGTGCCAGCAGCGTAGCCCCTCAGGGAGAAGCTTTCTTT. Its translation is CASSVAPQGEAFF.

This chain connects TRBV24-1 to TRBJ2-2; no clear D. V lost 5 bases to trimming and J lost 5 bases, with 8 bases between them. Germline values: CDR1 KGHDR, CDR2 SFDVKD. The CDR3 runs to 13 residues. The CDR3 sequence is CATSGPNTGELFF. In nucleotides, the CDR3 is TGTGCCACCAGTGGTCCCAATACCGGGGAGCTGTTTTTT.

This clonotype was counted ten times or more. This rearrangement joins TRBV15 to TRBJ2-5; 8 bases agree with TRBD2. The length of the CDR3 is 14 residues. Trimming cost V 5 bases and J 4 bases; bases outside gene matches: 6. Germline V gene data show CDR1 as LNHNV and CDR2 as YYDKDF (reference sequence). The CDR3: CATSGRGGRETQYF. CDR3 in DNA: TGTGCCACCAGCGGACGGGGGGGCCGAGAGACCCAGTACTTC.

The J gene is TRBJ1-2, the V gene TRBV9; 7 bases fit TRBD1. Germline lookup yields CDR1 SGDLS and CDR2 YYNGEE. V lost 2 bases to trimming and J lost 4 bases; unmatched junction nucleotides: 14. The CDR3 is made up of 17 amino acids. The CDR3 DNA reads as TGTGCCAGCAGCGTCTCCGCCGTGGGGGACAGCCGCTATGGCTACACCTTC. Translation: CASSVSAVGDSRYGYTF.

This clonotype turned up a few times. The rearrangement uses TRBV6-5 and TRBJ2-1, with D tentatively TRBD1 (6 bases). This CDR3 comprises 13 residues. The germline gives CDR1 MNHEY, CDR2 SVGAGI. V was trimmed by 5 bases and J by 7 bases, leaving 12 bases between them. The CDR3 coding sequence is TGTGCCAGCAGTACACAGGGATGGAATGAGCAGTTCTTC. Protein: CASSTQGWNEQFF.

The chain has TRBV7-8 and TRBJ1-1; 8 positions match TRBD1. Germline trimming cut 0 bases from V and 7 bases from J; bases unmatched to any gene: 7. Germline values: CDR1 SGHVS, CDR2 FQNEAQ. CDR3 length: 15 amino acids. The CDR3 here is CASSLAIGGQGEAFF. The DNA of the CDR3 is TGTGCCAGCAGCTTAGCGATAGGAGGACAGGGTGAAGCTTTCTTT.

This clonotype came up many times. The V and J genes are TRBV12-3 or TRBV12-4 and TRBJ1-1, with D unresolved. This CDR3 comprises 13 residues. Trimming removed 6 bases at V and 0 bases at J, with 8 bases between. The CDR3 region has the DNA TGTGCCAGCAGCCCACCGCTGAACACTGAAGCTTTCTTT. Protein: CASSPPLNTEAFF.

Many counts were recorded for this clonotype. This CDR3 reads CASSNGQPNQPQHF. For the CDR3, the DNA is TGTGCCAGTAGTAATGGACAGCCCAATCAGCCCCAGCATTTT. The chain combines TRBV19 with TRBJ1-5; D is perhaps TRBD1 (6 bases). This CDR3 spans 14 amino acids. Germline V lookup: CDR1 LNHDA, CDR2 SQIVND (reference sequence). V was cut by 4 bases and J by 3 bases, with 10 bases left in between. The entire variable domain, with the rest obtained from reference TRBV19 and TRBJ1-5, is as follows: DGGITQSPKYLFRKEGQNVTLSCEQNLNHDAMYWYRQDPGQGLRLIYYSQIVNDFQKGDIAEGYSVSREKKESFPLTVTSAQKNPTAFYLCASSNGQPNQPQHFGDGTRLSIL.

In this sample, this clonotype turned up once. The chain combines TRBV29-1 with TRBJ2-7, with TRBD1 identical over 10 bases. The germline gives CDR1 SQVTM, CDR2 ANQGSEA. The V and J ends lost 7 bases and 5 bases, in that order; junction bases with no gene match: 11. The CDR3 loop spans 14 amino acids. The CDR3 sequence: CSALSGTGEDEQYF. CDR3 sequence (DNA): TGCAGCGCCCTATCTGGGACAGGGGAGGACGAGCAGTACTTC.

This clonotype was counted many times. In DNA, the CDR3 is TGCGCCAGCAGTGACCTCCCGCCCTCCTACGAGCAGTACTTC. Translating gives CASSDLPPSYEQYF. The chain joins TRBV10-2 to TRBJ2-7; D remains ambiguous. Germline loops: CDR1 WSHSY, CDR2 SAAADI. CDR3 size: 14 residues. V gave up 3 bases and J gave up 0 bases, with 9 bases separating them.